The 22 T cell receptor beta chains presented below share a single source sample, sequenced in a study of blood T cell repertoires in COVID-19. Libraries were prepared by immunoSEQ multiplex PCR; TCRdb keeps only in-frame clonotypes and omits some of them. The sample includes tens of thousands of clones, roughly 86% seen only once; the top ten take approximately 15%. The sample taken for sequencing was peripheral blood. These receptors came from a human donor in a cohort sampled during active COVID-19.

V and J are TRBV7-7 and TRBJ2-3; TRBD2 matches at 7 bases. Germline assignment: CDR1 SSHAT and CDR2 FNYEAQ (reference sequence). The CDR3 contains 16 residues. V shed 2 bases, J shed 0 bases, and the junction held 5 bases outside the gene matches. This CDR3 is CASSLSGSGSTDTQYF. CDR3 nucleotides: TGTGCCAGCAGCTTATCCGGTAGCGGGAGCACAGATACGCAGTATTTT.

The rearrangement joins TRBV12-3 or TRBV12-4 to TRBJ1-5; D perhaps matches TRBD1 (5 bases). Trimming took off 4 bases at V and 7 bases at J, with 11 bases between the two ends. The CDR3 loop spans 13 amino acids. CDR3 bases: TGTGCCAGCAGTTACGGGGGAATCCAGCCCCAGCATTTT. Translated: CASSYGGIQPQHF.

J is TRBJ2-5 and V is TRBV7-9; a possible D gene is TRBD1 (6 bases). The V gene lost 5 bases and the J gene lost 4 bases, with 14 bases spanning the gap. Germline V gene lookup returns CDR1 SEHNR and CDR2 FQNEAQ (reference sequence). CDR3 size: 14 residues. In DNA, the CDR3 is TGTGCCAGCAGCCTCCGGGACATGCCAGAGACCCAGTACTTC. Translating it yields CASSLRDMPETQYF.

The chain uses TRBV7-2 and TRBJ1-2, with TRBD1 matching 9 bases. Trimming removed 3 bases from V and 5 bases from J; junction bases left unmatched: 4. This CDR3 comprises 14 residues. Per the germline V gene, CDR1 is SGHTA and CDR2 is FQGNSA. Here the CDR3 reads CASSFGGQGYGYTF. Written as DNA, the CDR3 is TGTGCCAGCAGCTTCGGTGGACAGGGGTATGGCTACACCTTC.

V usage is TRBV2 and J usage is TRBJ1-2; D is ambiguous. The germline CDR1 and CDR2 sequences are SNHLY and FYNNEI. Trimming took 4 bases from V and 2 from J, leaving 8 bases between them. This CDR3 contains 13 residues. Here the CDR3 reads CASSVFGNYGYTF. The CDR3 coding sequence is TGTGCCAGCAGTGTTTTCGGGAACTATGGCTACACCTTC.

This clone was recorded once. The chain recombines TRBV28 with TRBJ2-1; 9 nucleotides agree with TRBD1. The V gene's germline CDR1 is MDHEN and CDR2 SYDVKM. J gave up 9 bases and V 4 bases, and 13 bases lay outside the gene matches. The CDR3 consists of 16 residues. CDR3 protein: CASSSPGTGKSGEQFF. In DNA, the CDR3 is TGTGCCAGCAGTTCACCAGGGACAGGGAAATCTGGTGAGCAGTTCTTC.

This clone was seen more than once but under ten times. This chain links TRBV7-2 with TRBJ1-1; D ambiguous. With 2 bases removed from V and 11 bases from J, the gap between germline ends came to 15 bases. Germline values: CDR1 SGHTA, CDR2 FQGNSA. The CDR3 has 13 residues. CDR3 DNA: TGTGCCAGCAGCTTAATCGGGTCTCCCGCGGCTTTCTTT. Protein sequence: CASSLIGSPAAFF. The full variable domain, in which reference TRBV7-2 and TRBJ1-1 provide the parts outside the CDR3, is GAGVSQSPSNKVTEKGKDVELRCDPISGHTALYWYRQSLGQGLEFLIYFQGNSAPDKSGLPSDRFSAERTGGSVSTLTIQRTQQEDSAVYLCASSLIGSPAAFFGQGTRLTVV.

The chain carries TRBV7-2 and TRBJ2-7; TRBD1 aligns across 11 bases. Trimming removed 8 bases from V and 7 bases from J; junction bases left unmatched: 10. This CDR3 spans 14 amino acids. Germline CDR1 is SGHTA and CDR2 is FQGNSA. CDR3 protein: CASRRTGTGGEQYF. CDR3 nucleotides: TGTGCCAGCCGCCGGACCGGGACAGGGGGTGAGCAGTACTTC.

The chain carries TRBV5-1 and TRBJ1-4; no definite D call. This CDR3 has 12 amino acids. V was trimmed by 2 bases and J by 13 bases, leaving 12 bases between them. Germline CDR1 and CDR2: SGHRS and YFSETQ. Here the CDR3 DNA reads TGCGCCAGCAGCTTAACCGGAGGTTCACTGTTTTTT. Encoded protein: CASSLTGGSLFF. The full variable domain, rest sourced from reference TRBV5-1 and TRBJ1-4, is KAGVTQTPRYLIKTRGQQVTLSCSPISGHRSVSWYQQTPGQGLQFLFEYFSETQRNKGNFPGRFSGRQFSNSRSEMNVSTLELGDSALYLCASSLTGGSLFFGSGTQLSVL.

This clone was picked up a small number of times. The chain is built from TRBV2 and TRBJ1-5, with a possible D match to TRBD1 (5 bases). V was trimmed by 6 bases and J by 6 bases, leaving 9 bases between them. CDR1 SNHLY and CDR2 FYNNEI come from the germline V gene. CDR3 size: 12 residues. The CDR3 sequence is CASRTAGQPQHF. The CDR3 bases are TGTGCCAGCAGGACAGCGGGTCAGCCCCAGCATTTT.

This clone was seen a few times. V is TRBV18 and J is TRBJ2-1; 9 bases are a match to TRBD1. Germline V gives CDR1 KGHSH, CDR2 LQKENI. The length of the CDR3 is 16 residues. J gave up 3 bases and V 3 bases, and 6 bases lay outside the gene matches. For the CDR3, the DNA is TGTGCCAGCTCACCGATAGGGACAGGGCTCTACAATGAGCAGTTCTTC. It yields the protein CASSPIGTGLYNEQFF.

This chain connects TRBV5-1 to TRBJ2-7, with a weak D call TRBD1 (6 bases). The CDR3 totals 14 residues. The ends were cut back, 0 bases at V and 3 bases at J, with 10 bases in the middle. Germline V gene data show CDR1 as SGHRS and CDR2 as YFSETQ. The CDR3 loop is CASSLAQTGYEQYF. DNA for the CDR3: TGCGCCAGCAGCTTGGCCCAGACAGGCTACGAGCAGTACTTC.

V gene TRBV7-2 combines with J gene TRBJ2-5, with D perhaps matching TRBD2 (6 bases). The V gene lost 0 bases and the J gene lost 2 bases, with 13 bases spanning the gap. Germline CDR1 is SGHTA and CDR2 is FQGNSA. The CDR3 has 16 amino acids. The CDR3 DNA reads TGTGCCAGCAGCTTAGCGGTGGGGGGAGGACAAGAGACCCAGTACTTC. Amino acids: CASSLAVGGGQETQYF.

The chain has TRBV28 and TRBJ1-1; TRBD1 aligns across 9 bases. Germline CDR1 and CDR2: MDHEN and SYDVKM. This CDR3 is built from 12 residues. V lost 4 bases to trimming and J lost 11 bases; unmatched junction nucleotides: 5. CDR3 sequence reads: CASSYRGRMAFF. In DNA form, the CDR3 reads TGTGCCAGCAGTTACAGGGGGCGAATGGCTTTCTTT.

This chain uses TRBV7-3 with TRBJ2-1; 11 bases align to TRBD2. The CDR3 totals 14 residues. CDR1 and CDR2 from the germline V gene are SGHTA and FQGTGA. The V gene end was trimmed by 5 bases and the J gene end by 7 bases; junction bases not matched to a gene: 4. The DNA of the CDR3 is TGTGCCAGCAGCCCAGCTAGCGGGAGGAATGAGCAGTTCTTC. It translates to CASSPASGRNEQFF.

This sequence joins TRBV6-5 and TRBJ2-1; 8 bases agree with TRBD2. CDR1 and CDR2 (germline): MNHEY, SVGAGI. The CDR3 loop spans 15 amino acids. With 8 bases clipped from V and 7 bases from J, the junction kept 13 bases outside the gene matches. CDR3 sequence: CASLAGGWGWNEQFF. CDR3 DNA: TGTGCCAGCTTGGCGGGGGGCTGGGGTTGGAATGAGCAGTTCTTC.

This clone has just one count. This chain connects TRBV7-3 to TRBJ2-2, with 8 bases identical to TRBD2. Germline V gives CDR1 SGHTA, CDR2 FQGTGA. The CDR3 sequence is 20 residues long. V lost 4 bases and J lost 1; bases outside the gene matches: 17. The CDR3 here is CASSSIRTSGRSRNTGELFF. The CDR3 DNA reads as TGTGCCAGCAGCTCCATTCGGACAAGCGGGAGATCGAGGAACACCGGGGAGCTGTTTTTT.

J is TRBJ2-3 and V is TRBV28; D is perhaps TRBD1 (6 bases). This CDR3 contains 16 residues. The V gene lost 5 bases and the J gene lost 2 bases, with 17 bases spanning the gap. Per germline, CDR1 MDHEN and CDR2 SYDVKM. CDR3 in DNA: TGTGCCAGCAGTCCGTCCCAGGGGTGGCCCACAGATACGCAGTATTTT. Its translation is CASSPSQGWPTDTQYF. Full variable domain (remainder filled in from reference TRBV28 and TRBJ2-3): DVKVTQSSRYLVKRTGEKVFLECVQDMDHENMFWYRQDPGLGLRLIYFSYDVKMKEKGDIPEGYSVSREKKERFSLILESASTNQTSMYLCASSPSQGWPTDTQYFGPGTRLTVL.

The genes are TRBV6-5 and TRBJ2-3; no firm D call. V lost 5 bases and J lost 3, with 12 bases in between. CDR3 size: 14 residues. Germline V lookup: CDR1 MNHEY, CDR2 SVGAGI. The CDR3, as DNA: TGTGCCAGCAGTCTGGGTGGCGGTACAGATACGCAGTATTTT. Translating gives CASSLGGGTDTQYF.

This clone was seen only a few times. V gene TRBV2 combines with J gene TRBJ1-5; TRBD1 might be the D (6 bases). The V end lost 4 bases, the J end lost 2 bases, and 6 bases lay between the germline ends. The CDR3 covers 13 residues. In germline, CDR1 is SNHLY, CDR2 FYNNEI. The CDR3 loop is CASSGQGNQPQHF. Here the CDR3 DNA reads TGTGCCAGCAGTGGACAGGGCAATCAGCCCCAGCATTTT.

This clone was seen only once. CDR3 in amino acids: CASSSPATGTTYEQYF. The CDR3 coding sequence is TGTGCCAGCAGTTCCCCGGCGACAGGGACAACCTACGAGCAGTACTTC. This sequence joins TRBV28 and TRBJ2-7; the match to TRBD1 covers 7 bases. V lost 4 bases to trimming and J lost 2 bases; unmatched junction nucleotides: 11. Per germline, CDR1 MDHEN and CDR2 SYDVKM. The CDR3 is made up of 16 amino acids.

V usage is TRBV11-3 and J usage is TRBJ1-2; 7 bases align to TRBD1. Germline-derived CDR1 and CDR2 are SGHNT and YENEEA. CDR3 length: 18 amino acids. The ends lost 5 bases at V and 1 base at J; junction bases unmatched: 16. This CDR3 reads CASSPGPSGGSLNYGYTF. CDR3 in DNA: TGTGCCAGCAGCCCCGGCCCTTCAGGGGGTTCCCTTAACTATGGCTACACCTTC.